This T cell receptor (beta chain) was obtained from a study of response to subunit inactivated influenza vaccine. The CDR3 has 14 amino acids. Trimming removed 1 base from V and 7 bases from J, with 13 bases in between. TCRdb re-called the RT-PCR reads with MiXCR, one entry per CDR3 protein. Of hundreds of thousands of distinct CDR3 sequences detected, approximately 14% appear once; the ten largest clones hold approximately 10%. This clonotype was detected a few times. This clonotype was obtained from a man in his fifties or sixties who received an inactivated influenza vaccine. Sample: PBMCs from blood, taken roughly 13 days after vaccination. This sequence joins TRBV12-3 or TRBV12-4 and TRBJ2-5; D is unresolved. The CDR3 protein is CASSLGQSPGTQYF. Here the CDR3 DNA reads TGTGCCAGCAGTTTAGGGCAGAGCCCAGGGACCCAGTACTTC.